This TCR beta chain was captured in a study of T cell repertoires in cytomegalovirus infection. This clonotype occurred once. Its specificity is unknown. Using its own MiXCR run on the reads, TCRdb lists one record per CDR3 protein. The table includes 360,000 or so distinct CDR3 sequences, around a third detected once. The source was cultured PBMCs, collected from culture after CMV antigen stimulation. The receptor was derived from a human donor in good health (CMV status not recorded). Some clones in this sample may be carry-over from other donors' samples.

This chain's CDR3 is CASSPGLGLRLGELFF. The CDR3 coding sequence is TGTGCCAGCAGCCCCGGACTGGGGCTAAGGCTCGGGGAGCTGTTTTTT. The chain is built from TRBV14 and TRBJ2-2; D possibly matches TRBD1 or TRBD2 (5 bases each). The CDR3 spans 16 residues. CDR1 SGHDN and CDR2 FVKESK come from the germline V gene. Between the trimmed V and J ends, which lost 4 bases and 7 bases, there was a span of 19 bases.